This T cell receptor (beta chain) originates from a study of cytomegalovirus exposure and HLA in healthy donors (dated by TCRdb to about 2017). Study-wide context: An earlier analysis of some 600 of the donors reported around 280 Gb of sequence data and around 110 million unique TCR beta sequences obtained from roughly 170 million T cells. Among the roughly 400 genotyped donors, approximately 77% belonged to the genetic ancestry cluster associated with self-reported Caucasian donors. Four to six DR-DQ haplotypes were handled as single units for association and clustering, since linkage in the cohort was strong. An earlier analysis of more than 450 of the donors used high-throughput TCR beta sequencing to judge whether each TCR beta V gene segment behaved as functional or pseudogenic. An early release that covered about 600 HLA-typed donors contained around 300 gigabases of sequencing data and 70 million to 100 million unique TCR sequences. To predict cytomegalovirus infection status, the study combined high-throughput TCR immunosequencing, statistical association of individual TCRs with disease status, and machine learning. The aim of the study was to test whether cataloging public T cell receptors could identify signatures of past pathogen exposure. Donor age, sex, ethnicity and CMV serostatus were compiled together with the repertoire data. In a later analysis, previously published TCR beta repertoires from more than 500 donors were re-analyzed and high-resolution HLA genotyping was added so that TCR occurrence patterns could be studied. Typing coverage varied by locus: roughly 620-640 donors for A, B, C, DRB1 and DQB1; approximately 560 for DQA1; some 610 for DPA1; more than 450 for DPB1. Class I and class II HLA loci were covered by the typing at four-digit resolution. In the later analysis, no new phenotypic data were used to find candidate immune exposures; instead, reliance was placed on TCR beta sequences and their occurrence across donors. A later genetic analysis used genome-wide SNP genotypes for about 55% of the 666 donors, treating that subset as a discovery cohort. Every repertoire in the discovery cohort had been generated on one and the same sequencing platform. Across 398 genotyped donors of the cohort, an average of about 200,000 unique TCR beta nucleotide sequences per donor were sequenced, and roughly 20% of those sequences were non-productive. A separate validation cohort of 100 to 150 different subjects was used in addition to the roughly 700-subject first cohort. The T cell repertoires of under 700 subjects were profiled by immunosequencing and related to cytomegalovirus serostatus. General study outcomes and caveats: Linkage disequilibrium might explain the correlated functional status among segregating V segments, but an unknown experimental factor could not be excluded. Across donors, most TCR sequences were observed very rarely, whereas some public TCRs were present in many individuals. Presence/absence analyses assumed roughly uniform sequencing depth across donors, an assumption that may not hold. The study listed 150 to 200 TCR beta chains as associated with cytomegalovirus. Because the 87-base-pair reads could not distinguish some IMGT-functional V segments, including TRBV6-2 and TRBV6-3, those segments were excluded. The cohort was sequenced for TCR beta chains only, and without alpha or paired-chain data the features that could be detected were limited. In a later genetic analysis, fewer N-insertions in productive TCRs were reported among donors in an Asian-associated ancestry cluster than the approximately 630-donor mean. Broadly in line with IMGT annotations, most TCR beta V segments showed up in productive rearrangements about 87% or about 30% of the time in an earlier analysis of a few hundred of the donors. According to a later analysis, TCR association rates differed among HLA loci, with DRB1 alleles showing the most associated TCRs and HLA-C alleles showing the fewest. In a later analysis, several top co-occurrence clusters were reported to appear linked to parvovirus B19, influenza, CMV and Epstein-Barr virus. The classifier was reported to diagnose cytomegalovirus status with high specificity and sensitivity in both the original cohort and the validation cohort. A later analysis found that most CMV-associated TCR beta chains appeared HLA-restricted, with HLA associations seemingly driven largely by CMV exposure. When HLA alleles, especially DR and DQ, strongly co-occurred, TCR associations were difficult to assign to individual alleles. A further reported finding was that TCR beta sequences accurately predicted the HLA-A and HLA-B alleles for most subjects in the first cohort. A few of the identified cytomegalovirus-associated TCR beta chains were confirmed in vitro to be specific for cytomegalovirus antigens. Roughly 15 rarely observed V segments, including chromosome 9 orphons, were excluded from the earlier analysis of several hundred of the donors because counts were too low. In a later genetic analysis, a missense DCLRE1C variant was associated with V-gene and J-gene trimming of TCR beta chains, and the association was replicated in an independent cohort. Compared with equally common non-associated chains, HLA-associated TCR beta chains in a later analysis were more clonally expanded and had lower generation probabilities. Immune exposure information for the cohort was limited to CMV serostatus. Because HLA typing was missing for some donors at each locus, association tests included only the typed subset. The sequencing pipeline was judged likely to have produced a cluster of highly shared sequence variants as a technical artifact. In a later analysis, about 17,000 TCR beta sequences were associated with specific HLA alleles at a false discovery rate of 0.05. The authors suggested that the approach could potentially be generalized to other disease states and immunological phenotypes.

The method was the immunoSEQ multiplex PCR assay. For the multiplex PCR, a mixture combining 60 forward primers for TCR Vbeta segments and 13 reverse primers for TCR Jbeta segments was used. Amplification of the CDR3 region of rearranged TCR beta genes was performed with a multiplex PCR assay on genomic DNA. Amplified TCR beta libraries were sequenced as 87-base-pair reads on the Illumina HiSeq System. Per the original workflow: A later analysis counted approximately 76 million unique TCR beta chains across the 690 or so repertoires, and some 11 million of these chains were shared by at least two donors. Raw reads were error-corrected and collapsed into unique sequences by a nearest-neighbor algorithm in which closely related sequences were merged to remove PCR and sequencing errors. V, D and J gene segments were assigned by aligning CDR3 sequences to IMGT reference sequences. For a sequence to be retained, at least a six-nucleotide match to both a V gene segment and a J gene segment was required. A rearrangement counted as productive if the CDR3 had no stop codons and remained in frame with V and J, and every other rearrangement counted as non-productive. Following IMGT convention, CDR3 was defined as the stretch from the second conserved V-encoded cysteine to the conserved J-encoded phenylalanine. The earlier analysis of 587 of the donors excluded any sequence lacking an unambiguous match to a single V gene segment. An earlier analysis of just under 600 of the donors called V segments functional above 56.7% productive rearrangements and segregating when the between-donor standard deviation exceeded 5%. A statistical classification framework was developed to diagnose cytomegalovirus status using the catalog of TCR beta chain sequences. In a later analysis, V and J genes were assigned by comparing TCR nucleotide sequences against IMGT/GENE-DB human TR gene sequences. A later analysis assigned CDR3 sequences and most-parsimonious VDJ recombination scenarios with the TCRdist pipeline. In a later analysis, each TCR beta chain was defined by its CDR3 amino acid sequence together with its V-gene family, and reads lacking a unique V-gene family were excluded. In a later analysis, fewer than 650 highly shared, low-generation-probability nucleotide sequences were removed to address suspected cross-contamination and a sequencing artifact. In a later analysis, a clonal expansion index for each public chain was calculated from normalized within-repertoire ranks of inferred template counts. In a later analysis, generation probabilities were computed with a VDJ recombination model fitted to out-of-frame rearrangements, and the resulting probabilities were checked against IGoR. A later analysis scored TCR-TCR, TCR-HLA and TCR-CMV co-occurrence with hypergeometric tests, applying a repertoire-size bias correction to TCR pairs. False discovery rates were estimated in a later analysis by permuting HLA or CMV assignments 20 times. A later analysis grouped co-occurring TCRs with DBSCAN, adding TCRdist sequence similarity when clustering within HLA-allele-positive subsets. Repertoires with fewer than 30,000 or more than 120,000 public chains, plus five repertoires with anomalous nucleotide sharing, were excluded from co-occurrence clustering. Held by TCRdb, this immuneACCESS table contains in-frame sequences only and omits some clones. Under half of the omission traces to an unresolved V gene where checked; the cause of the rest is unknown. V, J and clone size are taken as reported in that table, and D and trimming were inferred from the DNA itself. The sample profile shows about 180,000 clones; 70% to 85% of them were found once. Clones ranked in the top ten supply 0.69% of the sample.

As regards this clone: The antigen this receptor binds is unknown. Base qualities are not provided; no much larger clone lies one nucleotide away.

The cohort was made up of 666 healthy bone marrow donors. At the time of sampling, all cohort members were nominally healthy, though unrecorded immune exposures were likely present. The donor was CMV seronegative and was included in the group of 352 seronegative cohort members. Every donor gave a peripheral blood sample, and the peripheral blood mononuclear cells from that sample were used for TCR beta sequencing. Genomic DNA extraction from the blood cell samples was performed with the Qiagen DNeasy Blood Extraction Kit. Measured from the cysteine to the phenylalanine, the CDR3 is 14 residues long. Left in the record is the CDR3 DNA by itself, 42 bases read in frame from the first base. Trimming at the junction amounts to 10 bases on V and 1 base on J, and the germline ends lie 16 bases apart. Taken from the germline V gene, the CDR1 and CDR2 loops are MNHNS and SASEGT.

This chain joins TRBV6-1 to TRBJ1-1; the D segment could be TRBD1, given 6 matching bases. The TCR was taken from a middle-aged woman in good health and CMV-seronegative. The sequencing sample was made of PBMCs. This receptor carries the CDR3 CATRRTDENTEAFF. The DNA is as follows: TGTGCCACCCGTCGGACAGACGAGAACACTGAAGCTTTCTTT.